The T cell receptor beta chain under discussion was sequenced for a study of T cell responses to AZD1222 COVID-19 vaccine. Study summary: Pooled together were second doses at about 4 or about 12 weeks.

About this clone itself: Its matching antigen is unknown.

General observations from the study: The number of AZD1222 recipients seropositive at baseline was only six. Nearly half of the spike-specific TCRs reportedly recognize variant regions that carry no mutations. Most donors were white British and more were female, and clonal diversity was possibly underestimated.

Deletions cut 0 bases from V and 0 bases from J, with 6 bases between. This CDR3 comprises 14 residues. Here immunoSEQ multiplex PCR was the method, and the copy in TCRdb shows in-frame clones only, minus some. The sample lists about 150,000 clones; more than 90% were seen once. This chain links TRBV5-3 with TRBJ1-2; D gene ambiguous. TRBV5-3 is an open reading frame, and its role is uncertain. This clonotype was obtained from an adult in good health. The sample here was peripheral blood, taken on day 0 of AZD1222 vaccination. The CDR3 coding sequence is TGTGCCAGAAGCTTGGTGAGAGCTAACTATGGCTACACCTTC. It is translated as CARSLVRANYGYTF.